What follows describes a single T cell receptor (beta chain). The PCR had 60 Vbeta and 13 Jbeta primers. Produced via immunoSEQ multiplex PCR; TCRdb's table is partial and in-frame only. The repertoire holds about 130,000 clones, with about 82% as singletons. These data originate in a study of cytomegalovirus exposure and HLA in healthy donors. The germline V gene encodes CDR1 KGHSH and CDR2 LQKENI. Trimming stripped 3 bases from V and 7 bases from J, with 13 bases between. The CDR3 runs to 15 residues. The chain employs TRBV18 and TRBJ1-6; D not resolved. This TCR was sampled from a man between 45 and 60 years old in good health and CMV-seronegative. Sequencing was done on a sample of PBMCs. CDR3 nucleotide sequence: TGTGCCAGCTCACCTGGGGTCGGAGGGAATTCACCCCTCCACTTT. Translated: CASSPGVGGNSPLHF. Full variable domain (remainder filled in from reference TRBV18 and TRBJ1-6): NAGVMQNPRHLVRRRGQEARLRCSPMKGHSHVYWYRQLPEEGLKFMVYLQKENIIDESGMPKERFSAEFPKEGPSILRIQQVVRGDSAAYFCASSPGVGGNSPLHFGNGTRLTVT.